This TCR beta chain was sequenced for a study of cytomegalovirus exposure and HLA in healthy donors. General study findings and limits: The productive fraction for most TCR beta V segments was about 90% or about 30% in an earlier analysis. With later analysis, a missense DCLRE1C variant became linked to TCR beta V- and J-gene trimming.

Vbeta (60) and Jbeta (13) primers were used in the PCR. The assay was immunoSEQ multiplex PCR, and TCRdb's table has in-frame clones only and misses some. The sample carries about 220,000 clones, approximately 80% recorded once. The CDR3 runs 16 residues. Germline values: CDR1 SSHAT, CDR2 FNYEAQ (reference sequence). About this clone: Its specificity is unknown. Its ends do not fully match the called genes, so a read error is possible.

The receptor's source is a boy aged 2-15 years in good health and CMV-seronegative. The chain is built from TRBV7-7 and TRBJ2-2; tentative D call: TRBD2 (7 bases). Sequencing was done on a sample of PBMCs. For the CDR3, the DNA is TGTGCTAGCAGCCCGTCCGGGGGGCTCTATACCGGGGAGCTGTTTTTT. Translating gives CASSPSGGLYTGELFF.